These 11 T cell receptor beta chains came from one sample sequenced in a study of T cell responses to AZD1222 COVID-19 vaccine. Repertoires were generated with immunoSEQ multiplex PCR, while TCRdb's copy carries only in-frame clones and drops some. Of 90,000 or so clones listed, roughly 88% were seen once; the top ten hold 15% to 20%. The specimen was peripheral blood, collected on day 0 of AZD1222 vaccination. The receptors stem from an adult in good health.

The J gene is TRBJ1-5, the V gene TRBV7-9; D call uncertain. Trimming left V 5 bases short and J 1 base short, with 6 bases between. Germline V lookup: CDR1 SEHNR, CDR2 FQNEAQ (reference sequence). The CDR3 contains 13 residues. Written as DNA, the CDR3 is TGTGCCAGCAGCACCGGGAGCAATCAGCCCCAGCATTTT. Translating gives CASSTGSNQPQHF.

The chain employs TRBV7-2 and TRBJ2-7; 8 nucleotides agree with TRBD1. The V gene end was trimmed by 0 bases and the J gene end by 3 bases; junction bases not matched to a gene: 7. The CDR3 covers 16 residues. The germline V gene has CDR1 SGHTA and CDR2 FQGNSA. The CDR3 DNA is TGTGCCAGCAGCTTAGCGAGCGGACAGGGTTACTACGAGCAGTACTTC. This translates into CASSLASGQGYYEQYF.

The chain links TRBV11-2 to TRBJ1-2; 9 nucleotides agree with TRBD1. Per germline, CDR1 SGHAT and CDR2 FQNNGV. The CDR3 is 17 amino acids. Trimming cost V 0 bases and J 0 bases; bases outside gene matches: 5. The CDR3 nucleotides are TGTGCCAGCAGCTTAGACCTACAGGGGGCAGCTAACTATGGCTACACCTTC. Residues: CASSLDLQGAANYGYTF.

The rearrangement uses TRBV7-2 and TRBJ2-7; TRBD2 agrees at 7 bases. CDR1 is SGHTA and CDR2 is FQGNSA in the germline V gene. The ends lost 5 bases at V and 2 bases at J; junction bases unmatched: 18. The CDR3 is 18 amino acids. CDR3 in DNA: TGTGCCAGCAGCGTCCCCCGGAGAGGCGGCGGGAGCGCCTACGAGCAGTACTTC. It encodes CASSVPRRGGGSAYEQYF.

The chain couples TRBV6-5 to TRBJ1-1; a possible D gene is TRBD1 (6 bases). The CDR3 is 14 amino acids. The germline V and J ends were trimmed by 2 bases and 3 bases, with 10 bases remaining between them. The germline CDR1 and CDR2 sequences are MNHEY and SVGAGI. This CDR3 is CASSYGGLDTEAFF. The CDR3 DNA reads TGTGCCAGCAGTTACGGGGGGCTTGACACTGAAGCTTTCTTT.

V gene TRBV27 combines with J gene TRBJ1-1; unclear D gene. The ends were cut back, 4 bases at V and 6 bases at J, with 9 bases in the middle. Germline lookup yields CDR1 MNHEY and CDR2 SMNVEV (reference sequence). The CDR3 extends over 12 amino acids. CDR3 DNA: TGTGCCAGCAGTTCCGGACGGTCTGAAGCTTTCTTT. Protein product: CASSSGRSEAFF.

The V gene is TRBV29-1, the J gene TRBJ1-1; no definite D call. The V gene's germline CDR1 is SQVTM and CDR2 ANQGSEA. Trimming removed 2 bases from V and 0 bases from J, with 7 bases in between. CDR3 size: 13 residues. The chain's CDR3 is CSVEQAMNTEAFF. CDR3 DNA sequence: TGCAGCGTTGAACAGGCGATGAACACTGAAGCTTTCTTT. Together with reference TRBV29-1 and TRBJ1-1, the CDR3 gives the full variable domain: SAVISQKPSRDICQRGTSLTIQCQVDSQVTMMFWYRQQPGQSLTLIATANQGSEATYESGFVIDKFPISRPNLTFSTLTVSNMSPEDSSIYLCSVEQAMNTEAFFGQGTRLTVV.

The chain has TRBV7-3 and TRBJ1-2; no clear D gene. The CDR3 runs to 14 residues. The germline gives CDR1 SGHTA, CDR2 FQGTGA. Between the trimmed V and J ends, which lost 2 bases and 2 bases, there was a span of 9 bases. CDR3 bases: TGTGCCAGCAGCTTATACGCGGGGAACTATGGCTACACCTTC. This encodes CASSLYAGNYGYTF. Together with reference TRBV7-3 and TRBJ1-2, the CDR3 gives the full variable domain: GAGVSQTPSNKVTEKGKYVELRCDPISGHTALYWYRQSLGQGPEFLIYFQGTGAADDSGLPNDRFFAVRPEGSVSTLKIQRTERGDSAVYLCASSLYAGNYGYTFGSGTRLTVV.

The genes are TRBV19 and TRBJ1-4; weak D call: TRBD1 (5 bases). This CDR3 is 17 amino acids long. The germline V and J ends were trimmed by 0 bases and 6 bases, with 17 bases remaining between them. CDR1 is LNHDA and CDR2 is SQIVND in the germline V gene (reference sequence). CDR3 in amino acids: CASSIDNSGTRDEKLFF. CDR3 DNA: TGTGCCAGTAGTATAGATAATTCCGGGACGAGGGATGAAAAACTGTTTTTT. The entire variable domain, with the rest obtained from reference TRBV19 and TRBJ1-4, is as follows: DGGITQSPKYLFRKEGQNVTLSCEQNLNHDAMYWYRQDPGQGLRLIYYSQIVNDFQKGDIAEGYSVSREKKESFPLTVTSAQKNPTAFYLCASSIDNSGTRDEKLFFGSGTQLSVL.

The CDR3 DNA reads TGTGCCAGTAGTATCTTCGGAACGAATTCACCCCTCCACTTT. Translation: CASSIFGTNSPLHF. The chain uses TRBV19 and TRBJ1-6; D gene uncertain. The V end was cut by 3 bases, the J end by 7 bases, with 10 bases between. This CDR3 is built from 14 residues. The germline CDR1 and CDR2 sequences are LNHDA and SQIVND (reference sequence).

The CDR3 loop is CASSLGGTANTGELFF. As DNA, the CDR3 is TGTGCCAGCAGCTTAGGAGGGACAGCGAACACCGGGGAGCTGTTTTTT. The V call is TRBV7-2, the J call TRBJ2-2, with 7 bases fitting TRBD1. CDR1 and CDR2 from the germline V gene are SGHTA and FQGNSA. The CDR3 totals 16 residues. Unmatched junction bases numbered 2, after V lost 1 base and J lost 0 bases.